The present T cell receptor beta chain was sequenced within a study of low-dose radiotherapy and immunotherapy resistance in tumors. Looking at the study overall: Aspirin was taken orally at 300 mg daily by patients, and this continued for four cycles from cycle 1 day 1.

Alpha and beta chains were covered, as first-strand cDNA relied on TRAV- and TRBV-specific primers. TCR amplification involved about 21 PCR cycles with a constant-region primer and V-primer adapter. TCRdb passed the reads through MiXCR, listing each CDR3 protein once. This sample yields about 91,000 distinct CDR3 sequences, of which around a fifth are seen a single time; roughly 12% belongs to the top ten. This clonotype occurred many times. Regarding time point: after trial treatment. Stated treatment: LDRT plus nivolumab, ipilimumab, low-dose cyclophosphamide and aspirin (RACIN trial). The CDR3 length is 13 residues. The V gene end was trimmed by 9 bases and the J gene end by 3 bases; junction bases not matched to a gene: 5. CDR1 is LNHDA, CDR2 SQIVND, per germline (reference sequence).

This TCR came from a female donor with ovarian cancer. The chain links TRBV19 to TRBJ1-5; 7 nucleotides line up with TRBD1. The material sequenced was PBMCs, taken after low-dose radiotherapy plus immunotherapy. The DNA of the CDR3 is TGTGCCAGCTCGACAGGGTACAATCAGCCCCAGCATTTT. Translated: CASSTGYNQPQHF.